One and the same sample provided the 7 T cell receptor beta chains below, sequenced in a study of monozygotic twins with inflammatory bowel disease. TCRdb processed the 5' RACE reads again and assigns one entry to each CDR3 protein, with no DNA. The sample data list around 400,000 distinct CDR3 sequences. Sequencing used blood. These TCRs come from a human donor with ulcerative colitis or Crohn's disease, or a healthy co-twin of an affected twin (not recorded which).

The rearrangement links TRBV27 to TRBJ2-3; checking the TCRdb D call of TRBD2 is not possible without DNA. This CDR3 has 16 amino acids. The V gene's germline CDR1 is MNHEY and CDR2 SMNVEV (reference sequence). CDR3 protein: CASRPGTSGTSNTQYF.

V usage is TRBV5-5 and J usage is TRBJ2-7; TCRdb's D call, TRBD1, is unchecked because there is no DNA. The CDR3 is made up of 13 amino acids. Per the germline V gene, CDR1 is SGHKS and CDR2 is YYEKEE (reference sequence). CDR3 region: CASSLGQRDEQYF. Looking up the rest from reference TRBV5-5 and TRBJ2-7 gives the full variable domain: DAGVTQSPTHLIKTRGQQVTLRCSPISGHKSVSWYQQVLGQGPQFIFQYYEKEERGRGNFPDRFSARQFPNYSSELNVNALLLGDSALYLCASSLGQRDEQYFGPGTRLTVT.

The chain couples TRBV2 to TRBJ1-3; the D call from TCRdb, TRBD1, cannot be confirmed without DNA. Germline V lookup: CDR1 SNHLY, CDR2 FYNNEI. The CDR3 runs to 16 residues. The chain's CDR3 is CASQGSRDPSGNTIYF.

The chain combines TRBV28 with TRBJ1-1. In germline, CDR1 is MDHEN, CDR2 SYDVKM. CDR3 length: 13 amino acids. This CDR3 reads CASRPVIDTEAFF.

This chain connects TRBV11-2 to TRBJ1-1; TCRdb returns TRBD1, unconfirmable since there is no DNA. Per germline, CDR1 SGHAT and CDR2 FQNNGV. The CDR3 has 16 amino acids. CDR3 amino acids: CASSLDPGGVNTEAFF.

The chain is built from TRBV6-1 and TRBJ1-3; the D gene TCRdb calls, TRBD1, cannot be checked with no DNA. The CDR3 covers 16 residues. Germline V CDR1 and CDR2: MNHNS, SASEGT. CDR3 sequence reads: CASRDTGGNPGNTIYF.

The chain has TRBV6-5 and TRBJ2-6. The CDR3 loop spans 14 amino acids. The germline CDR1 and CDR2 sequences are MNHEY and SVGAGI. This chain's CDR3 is CASIFSSGANVLTF.